This T cell receptor (beta chain) was obtained from a study of cytomegalovirus exposure and HLA in healthy donors (dated by TCRdb to between 2016 and 2019). General notes on the study: A later analysis indicated that the 95 to 150 validation repertoires were generated on the platform also employed for the 700 or so repertoires of the first cohort. The aim of the study was to test whether cataloging public T cell receptors could identify signatures of past pathogen exposure. Along with the approximately 700-subject first cohort, a separate validation cohort of about 110 different subjects was used. To predict cytomegalovirus infection status, the study combined high-throughput TCR immunosequencing, statistical association of individual TCRs with disease status, and machine learning.

A word on this clone: The antigen it binds to is not known. No base quality information exists; no much larger clone differs at one position.

Here is what the overall study found, with its caveats: All 120 or so repertoires were used to score co-occurrence in the validation cohort in a later analysis, because that analysis had no HLA typing for the cohort. Three of the identified cytomegalovirus-associated TCR beta chains were confirmed in vitro to be specific for cytomegalovirus antigens. According to the authors, the approach could potentially be generalized to other disease states and immunological phenotypes. The study gave a list of over 150 TCR beta chains associated with cytomegalovirus. Subsequent analysis determined that TCRs grouped into clusters in the first cohort also showed a tendency toward co-occurrence across the roughly 110 validation repertoires, and roughly 94% of cluster scores exceeded 0. Cytomegalovirus status was reported to be diagnosed by the classifier with high specificity and sensitivity in both the original and validation cohorts. Across donors, most TCR sequences were observed very rarely, whereas some public TCRs were present in many individuals.

Including cysteine and phenylalanine, the CDR3 has 15 amino acids. This entry keeps only the CDR3 DNA: 45 bases, framed from base 1. V is cut by 0 bases and J by 1 base, and the space between the germline ends is 10 bases. The germline V gene specifies SGHRS as CDR1 and YFSETQ as CDR2. Separate from the approximately 700-subject first cohort, the validation cohort of more than 90 subjects was the group to which the donors belonged. Receptor amplification or capture employed the immunoSEQ multiplex PCR assay. In the paper's pipeline: A statistical classification framework was built to diagnose cytomegalovirus status from the catalog of TCR beta chain sequences. TCRdb provides this immuneACCESS table in a form limited to in-frame rearrangements. Some clones are lacking; in checked studies, under half of them reflect an unresolved V gene, and why the rest are absent is not known. The V and J calls and clone size are taken from that table; D and trimming were inferred from the DNA. The sample profile shows some 110,000 clones; more than 70% of them were found once. The top ten clonotypes cover more than 1.5% of the sample.

The receptor was isolated from a man aged 18 to 29 in good health and CMV-seronegative. The source material was PBMCs. The rearranged chain carries TRBV5-1 and TRBJ1-2; the D gene lacks a confident call. The CDR3 reads as follows: CASSLGGALNYGYTF. The DNA sequence is given as TGCGCCAGCAGCTTGGGTGGAGCGCTTAACTATGGCTACACCTTC. Full variable domain (CDR3 extended with the reference TRBV5-1 and TRBJ1-2 proteins): KAGVTQTPRYLIKTRGQQVTLSCSPISGHRSVSWYQQTPGQGLQFLFEYFSETQRNKGNFPGRFSGRQFSNSRSEMNVSTLELGDSALYLCASSLGGALNYGYTFGSGTRLTVV.